This note documents a single TCR beta chain sequence. What it binds is unknown. Trimming removed 1 base at V and 5 bases at J, with 6 bases between. From germline, CDR1 is SGHAT and CDR2 FQNNGV. The CDR3 sequence is 12 residues long. PCR employed 60 Vbeta and 13 Jbeta primers. The method was immunoSEQ multiplex PCR; TCRdb's version includes in-frame clones alone and lacks a portion of them. The profile shows about 160,000 clones, 70% to 85% of them singletons. The sample belongs to a study of cytomegalovirus exposure and HLA in healthy donors. Study-level information: Researchers previously reported finding about 110 million unique TCR beta sequences from 170 million or so T cells.

Overall study results and limits: For most TCR beta V segments, an earlier analysis put the productive rate at about 87% or about 30% of the time.

This clonotype was obtained from a man in his forties in good health and CMV-seronegative. Source material: PBMCs. The rearrangement joins TRBV11-2 to TRBJ2-7; D remains ambiguous. The DNA of the CDR3 is TGTGCCAGCAGCTTAGTCACGGACGAGCAGTACTTC. Protein product: CASSLVTDEQYF.